This entry features one T cell receptor beta chain sequence. This record belongs to a study of T cells in narcolepsy. Overall study: Patients with NT1 or NT2 and healthy control donors were enrolled.

Clones were sequenced by immunoSEQ multiplex PCR, and TCRdb holds only the in-frame ones, with some missing. The table shows tens of thousands of clones, with 70% to 90% occurring only once. This clonotype was sampled from a human donor in good health. Sequenced sample: memory (CD45RA-) CD4+ T cells from blood.

The CDR3 loop is CASSIRGAREQYF. CDR3 sequence (DNA): TGTGCCAGTAGTATCCGGGGGGCAAGAGAGCAGTACTTC. The chain has TRBV19 and TRBJ2-7, with D possibly TRBD2 on 7 matching bases. Trimming stripped 3 bases from V and 7 bases from J, with 13 bases between. The CDR3 is 13 residues long. Per germline, CDR1 LNHDA and CDR2 SQIVND (reference sequence).